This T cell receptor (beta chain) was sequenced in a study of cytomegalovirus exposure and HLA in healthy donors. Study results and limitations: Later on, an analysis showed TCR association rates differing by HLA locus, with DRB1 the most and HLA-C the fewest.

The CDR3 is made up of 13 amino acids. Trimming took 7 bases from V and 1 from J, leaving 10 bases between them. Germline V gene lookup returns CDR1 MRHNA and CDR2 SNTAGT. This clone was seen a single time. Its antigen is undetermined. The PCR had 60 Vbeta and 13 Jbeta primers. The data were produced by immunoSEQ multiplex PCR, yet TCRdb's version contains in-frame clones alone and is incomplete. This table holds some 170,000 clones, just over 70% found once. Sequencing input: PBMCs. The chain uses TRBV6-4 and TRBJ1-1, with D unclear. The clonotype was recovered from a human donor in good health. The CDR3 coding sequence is TGTGCCAGCACCTGGGGAGAGAACACTGAAGCTTTCTTT. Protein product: CASTWGENTEAFF.